This TCR beta chain derives from a study of T-cell memory formation after mild COVID-19. General observations from the study: Mainly in CM and EM were contracting CD4+ clones; CD8+ were in EMRA.

TCRdb passed the 5' RACE reads through MiXCR, listing each CDR3 protein once. Of about 110,000 distinct CDR3 sequences listed, approximately 21% were seen once; the top ten hold about two fifths. Germline assignment: CDR1 SGHDN and CDR2 FVKESK. The CDR3 runs 16 residues. Unmatched junction bases numbered 8, after V lost 2 bases and J lost 2 bases. In this sample, this clonotype turned up a few times. What it recognizes is unknown. This receptor was taken from a man aged 18 to 35 who had mild COVID-19 (a few samples of this study predate the infection). Cell type and time point are not known. The chain recombines TRBV14 with TRBJ2-5; 7 bases are a match to TRBD1. The sequenced sample was PBMCs or a T cell subset sorted from them (not recorded which). The CDR3 protein is CASSQLGTALQETQYF. CDR3 sequence (DNA): TGTGCCAGCAGCCAACTCGGGACAGCTCTTCAAGAGACCCAGTACTTC.